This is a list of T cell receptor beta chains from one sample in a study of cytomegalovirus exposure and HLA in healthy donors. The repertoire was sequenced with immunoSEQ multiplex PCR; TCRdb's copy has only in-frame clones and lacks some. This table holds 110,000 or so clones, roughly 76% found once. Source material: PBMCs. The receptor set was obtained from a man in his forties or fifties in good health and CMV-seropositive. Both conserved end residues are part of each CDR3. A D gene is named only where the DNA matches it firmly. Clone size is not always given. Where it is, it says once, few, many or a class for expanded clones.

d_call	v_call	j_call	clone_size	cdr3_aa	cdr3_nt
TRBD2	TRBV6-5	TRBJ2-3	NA	CASSYNGGARDTQYF	TGTGCCAGCAGTTACAACGGGGGGGCAAGAGATACGCAGTATTTT
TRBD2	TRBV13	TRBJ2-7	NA	CASSHRAGGPDEQYF	TGTGCCAGCAGCCACAGAGCGGGGGGGCCCGACGAGCAGTACTTC
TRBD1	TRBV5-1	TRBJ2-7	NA	CASSRDRRVEQYF	TGCGCCAGCAGCCGGGACAGGAGAGTAGAGCAGTACTTC
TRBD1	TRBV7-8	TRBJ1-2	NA	CASSLEGGGRNYGYTF	TGTGCCAGCAGCTTAGAAGGAGGGGGCCGTAACTATGGCTACACCTTC
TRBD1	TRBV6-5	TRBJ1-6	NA	CASRHRGQGASPLHF	TGTGCCAGCAGACACAGAGGACAGGGCGCGTCACCCCTCCACTTT
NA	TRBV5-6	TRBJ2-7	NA	CASSSWAEQYF	TGTGCCAGCAGCTCTTGGGCCGAGCAGTACTTC
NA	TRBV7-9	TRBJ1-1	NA	CSSSLRSEAFF	TGTTCCAGCTCACTGCGGTCAGAAGCTTTCTTT
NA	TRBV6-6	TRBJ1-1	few	CASSIQMNTEAFF	TGTGCCAGCAGCATACAAATGAACACTGAAGCTTTCTTT
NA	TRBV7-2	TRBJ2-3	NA	CASSLAGGTDTQYF	TGTGCCAGCAGCTTAGCCGGGGGCACAGATACGCAGTATTTT
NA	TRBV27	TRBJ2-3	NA	CASSFSQVSTDTQYF	TGTGCCAGCAGTTTCTCACAGGTTAGCACAGATACGCAGTATTTT
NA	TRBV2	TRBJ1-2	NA	CASKPGHSNYGYTF	TGTGCCAGCAAGCCAGGGCATTCTAACTATGGCTACACCTTC
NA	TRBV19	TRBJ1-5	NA	CASSHRDYGQPQHF	TGTGCCAGTAGTCACCGGGACTATGGTCAGCCCCAGCATTTT
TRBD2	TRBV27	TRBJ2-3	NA	CASGAPRTGTITDTQYF	TGTGCCAGCGGGGCCCCAAGAACCGGGACTATCACAGATACGCAGTATTTT
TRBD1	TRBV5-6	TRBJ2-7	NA	CASSFLGQGNYEQYF	TGTGCCAGCAGCTTTTTAGGACAGGGGAACTACGAGCAGTACTTC